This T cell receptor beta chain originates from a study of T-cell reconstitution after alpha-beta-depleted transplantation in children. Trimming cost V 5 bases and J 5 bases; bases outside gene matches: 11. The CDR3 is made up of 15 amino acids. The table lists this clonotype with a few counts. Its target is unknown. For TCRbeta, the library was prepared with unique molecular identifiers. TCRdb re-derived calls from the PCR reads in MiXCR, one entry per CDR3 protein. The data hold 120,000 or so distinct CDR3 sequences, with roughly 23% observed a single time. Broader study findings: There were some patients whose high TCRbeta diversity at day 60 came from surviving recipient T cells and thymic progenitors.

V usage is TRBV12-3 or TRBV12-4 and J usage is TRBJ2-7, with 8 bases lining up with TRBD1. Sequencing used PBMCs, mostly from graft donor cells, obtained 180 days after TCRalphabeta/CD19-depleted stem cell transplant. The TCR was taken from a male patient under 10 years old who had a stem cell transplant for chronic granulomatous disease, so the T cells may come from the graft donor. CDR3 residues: CASSPRPGQVNEQYF. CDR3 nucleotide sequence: TGTGCCAGCAGTCCTAGGCCGGGACAGGTCAACGAGCAGTACTTC.